The 2 T cell receptor beta chains below all came from one sample that was sequenced in a study of cytomegalovirus exposure and HLA in healthy donors. This PCR relied on a set of 60 Vbeta primers and 13 Jbeta primers. Clones were read by immunoSEQ multiplex PCR, and TCRdb kept only the in-frame ones, dropping some. The data contain fewer than 150,000 clones, approximately 70% of them singletons. Sequencing input: PBMCs. The source is a woman in her twenties or thirties in good health and CMV-seronegative.

DNA of the CDR3: TGTGCCAGCAGCCCTGGACTAGCGGGAAGCGGAGATACGCAGTATTTT. It specifies CASSPGLAGSGDTQYF. V gene TRBV9 combines with J gene TRBJ2-3; TRBD2 matches 12 bases. J lost 5 bases, V lost 4 bases, and 8 bases had no gene match. The CDR3 covers 16 residues. Germline lookup yields CDR1 SGDLS and CDR2 YYNGEE.

This clone was seen more than once but under ten times. The V call is TRBV10-3, the J call TRBJ2-3; 8 nucleotides align to TRBD1. CDR1 is ENHRY, CDR2 SYGVKD, per germline. The CDR3 is 12 residues long. After removal of 11 bases from V and 5 bases from J, the junction contained 6 bases not matched to a gene. The CDR3 DNA reads TGTGCCGCGACAGGGGCGGGAGATACGCAGTATTTT. Its translation: CAATGAGDTQYF.